This TCR beta chain was identified during a study of shared clonotypes between healthy human individuals. Within Nashville, Tennessee resided all donors, each a Caucasian adult. To make CD8 memory, CD45RO+ cells were put together with CCR7-negative CD45RA+ TemRA cells. Whole-study results and caveats: In contrast to clonotypes shared by all four donors, non-shared clonotypes had lower generation probabilities.

Only in-frame clones appear in the TCRdb table, and some are missing; sequencing was by immunoSEQ multiplex PCR. The table includes 98,000 or so clones, around 68% detected once. This clone was seen once. As yet, its antigen is unknown. From germline, CDR1 is MNHNS and CDR2 SASEGT. J lost 7 bases, V lost 7 bases, and 13 bases had no gene match. The CDR3 extends over 15 amino acids. This chain joins TRBV6-1 and TRBJ2-5; 9 nucleotides agree with TRBD1. This TCR derives from a woman in her 30s in good health. Sequencing input: memory CD8+ T cells sorted from blood. The subset here: CD45RO+ cells pooled with CCR7-negative TemRA cells. CDR3 loop: CASNPVGQGFRTQYF. In DNA, the CDR3 is TGTGCCAGCAATCCCGTAGGACAGGGGTTTCGGACCCAGTACTTC.